Described below is a single T cell receptor beta chain sequence and its context. What it binds is unknown. Some clones are missing from TCRdb's copy, which holds only in-frame ones; the method was immunoSEQ multiplex PCR. The table has about 76,000 clones, 60% to 85% seen once. This record comes from a study of T cell responses to AZD1222 COVID-19 vaccine. With 4 bases clipped from V and 4 bases from J, the junction kept 5 bases outside the gene matches. Germline V gene sequence: CDR1 LNHDA, CDR2 SQIVND (reference sequence). This CDR3 comprises 15 residues. Study results and caveats: CD4 TCRs covered the whole spike, strongest at regions 160-218 and 743-854. In all cases, repertoires were sampled only after the peak T cell response. Baseline seropositives among AZD1222 recipients totaled only five or six.

Specimen: peripheral blood, collected 28 days after the second dose of the MenACWY control vaccine. J is TRBJ2-5 and V is TRBV19, with 11 bases lining up with TRBD1. The sequence was obtained from an adult who received the MenACWY meningococcal vaccine as a control. DNA for the CDR3: TGTGCCAGTAGTAGGCGGACAGGGGGCACAGAGACCCAGTACTTC. It encodes CASSRRTGGTETQYF.